The sequence of this T cell receptor beta chain was determined in a study of cytomegalovirus exposure and HLA in healthy donors (dated by TCRdb to about 2017). In terms of the full investigation: An earlier analysis of more than 550 of the donors reported roughly 300 Gb of sequence data and roughly 120 million unique TCR beta sequences obtained from approximately 180 million T cells. Approximately 310 gigabases of sequencing data and roughly 80 million unique TCR sequences made up an early release that covered 640 HLA-typed donors. Of the 398 genotyped donors, approximately 83% fell in the genetic ancestry cluster associated with self-reported Caucasian donors. The aim of the study was to test whether cataloging public T cell receptors could identify signatures of past pathogen exposure. The study used immunosequencing to profile the T cell repertoires of approximately 690 subjects and linked those repertoires to cytomegalovirus serostatus. Besides the first cohort of approximately 670 subjects, a separate validation cohort made up of around 120 different subjects was used. High-throughput TCR immunosequencing, statistical association of individual TCRs with disease status, and machine learning were combined to predict cytomegalovirus infection status. A later analysis re-analyzed previously published TCR beta repertoires from roughly 600 donors and added high-resolution HLA genotyping to study TCR occurrence patterns. In the later analysis, no new phenotypic data were used to find candidate immune exposures; instead, reliance was placed on TCR beta sequences and their occurrence across donors. In an earlier analysis of roughly 540 of the donors, high-throughput TCR beta sequencing was used to judge whether each TCR beta V gene segment behaved as functional or pseudogenic. Donor age, sex, ethnicity and CMV serostatus were compiled alongside the repertoire data. A later genetic analysis took genome-wide SNP genotypes for about 65% of the 666 donors and used that subset as a discovery cohort. All discovery cohort repertoires had been generated on a single sequencing platform. Class I and class II HLA loci were covered by the typing at four-digit resolution. Typing coverage varied by locus: roughly 620-640 donors for A, B, C, DRB1 and DQB1; roughly 560 for DQA1; 606 for DPA1; under 490 for DPB1. Four to six DR-DQ haplotypes were handled as single units for association and clustering, since linkage in the cohort was strong. On average, approximately 250,000 unique TCR beta nucleotide sequences were sequenced per donor among more than 350 genotyped donors of the cohort, with 15% to 20% of those sequences being non-productive.

The cohort consisted of approximately 690 healthy bone marrow donors. Cohort members were all nominally healthy when sampled, although unrecorded immune exposures were likely present. The donor was CMV seronegative and belonged to the group of 320 or so seronegative cohort members. Every donor gave a peripheral blood sample, and the peripheral blood mononuclear cells from that sample were used for TCR beta sequencing. The Qiagen DNeasy Blood Extraction Kit was used to extract genomic DNA from the blood cell samples. According to the germline V gene, CDR1 reads SGHAT and CDR2 reads FQNNGV. Inclusive of the bounding cysteine and phenylalanine, the CDR3 is 12 residues long. Only CDR3 DNA remains: 36 bases, in frame from the first base. Trimming costs V 5 bases and J 5 bases, and their ends lie 9 bases apart. Summary of the overall study and its limitations: A few of the identified cytomegalovirus-associated TCR beta chains were confirmed in vitro to be specific for cytomegalovirus antigens. Cytomegalovirus status was reported to be diagnosed by the classifier with high specificity and sensitivity in both the original and validation cohorts. HLA typing was unavailable for some donors at each locus, so association tests used only the typed subset. In a later analysis, most CMV-associated TCR beta chains were found to appear HLA-restricted, with HLA associations seemingly driven largely by CMV exposure. V-gene and J-gene trimming of TCR beta chains was associated with a missense DCLRE1C variant in a later genetic analysis, and the association was replicated in an independent cohort. According to the authors, the approach could potentially be generalized to other disease states and immunological phenotypes. According to a later analysis, parvovirus B19, influenza, CMV and Epstein-Barr virus appeared linked to several top co-occurrence clusters. A later analysis found that TCR association rates varied across HLA loci, with DRB1 alleles showing the most associated TCRs and HLA-C alleles the fewest. Presence/absence analyses assumed roughly uniform sequencing depth across donors, an assumption that may not hold. In a later analysis, HLA-associated TCR beta chains were found to be more clonally expanded and to have lower generation probabilities than equally common non-associated chains. A further reported finding was that TCR beta sequences accurately predicted the HLA-A and HLA-B alleles for most subjects in the first cohort. Correlated functional status among segregating V segments might reflect linkage disequilibrium, but an unknown experimental factor could not be ruled out. Because counts were too low, about 15 rarely observed V segments, including chromosome 9 orphons, were left out of the earlier analysis of approximately 500 of the donors. According to a later genetic analysis, donors in an Asian-associated ancestry cluster had fewer N-insertions in productive TCRs than the approximately 630-donor mean. Across donors, most TCR sequences were observed very rarely, whereas some public TCRs were present in many individuals. Broadly in line with IMGT annotations, most TCR beta V segments showed up in productive rearrangements about 87% or about 30% of the time in an earlier analysis of approximately 640 of the donors. Strong co-occurrence of HLA alleles, especially DR and DQ, made assigning TCR associations to individual alleles difficult. Immune exposure information for the cohort was limited to CMV serostatus. Some IMGT-functional V segments, including TRBV6-2 and TRBV6-3, could not be distinguished by the 87-base-pair reads and were therefore excluded. At a false discovery rate of 0.05, a later analysis linked about 16,000 TCR beta sequences to specific HLA alleles. A group of highly shared sequence variants was considered likely to be a technical artifact of the sequencing pipeline. The cohort was sequenced for TCR beta chains only, and without alpha or paired-chain data the features that could be detected were limited. The study listed around 160 TCR beta chains as associated with cytomegalovirus.

Library creation used the immunoSEQ multiplex PCR assay. For the multiplex PCR, a mixture combining 60 forward primers for TCR Vbeta segments and 13 reverse primers for TCR Jbeta segments was used. A multiplex PCR assay on genomic DNA amplified the CDR3 region of rearranged TCR beta genes. Amplified TCR beta libraries were sequenced as 87-base-pair reads on the Illumina HiSeq System. The original methods were these. In a later analysis, 80 million or so unique TCR beta chains were counted across the roughly 700 repertoires, and around 10 million of these chains were shared by at least two donors. A nearest-neighbor algorithm error-corrected the raw reads and collapsed the reads into unique sequences, merging closely related sequences to remove PCR and sequencing errors. To assign V, D and J gene segments, CDR3 sequences were aligned to IMGT reference sequences. Each retained sequence needed at least a six-nucleotide match to both a V gene segment and a J gene segment. A rearrangement was called productive if the CDR3 had no stop codons and remained in frame with V and J, and every other rearrangement was called non-productive. CDR3 was defined according to IMGT convention as the region running from the second conserved V-encoded cysteine to the conserved J-encoded phenylalanine. Sequences without an unambiguous match to a single V gene segment were excluded from the earlier analysis of about 630 of the donors. An earlier analysis of fewer than 750 of the donors classified V segments as functional when productive rearrangements were above 56.7% and as segregating when the standard deviation between donors was above 5%. A statistical classification framework was built to diagnose cytomegalovirus status from the catalog of TCR beta chain sequences. In a later analysis, V and J genes were assigned by comparing TCR nucleotide sequences against IMGT/GENE-DB human TR gene sequences. In a later analysis, CDR3 sequences and most-parsimonious VDJ recombination scenarios were assigned using the TCRdist pipeline. A later analysis defined each TCR beta chain by its CDR3 amino acid sequence plus V-gene family, and excluded reads lacking a unique V-gene family. As a way to deal with suspected cross-contamination and a sequencing artifact, a later analysis dropped more than 500 nucleotide sequences that were highly shared and had low generation probability. In a later analysis, a clonal expansion index was calculated for each public chain from normalized within-repertoire ranks of inferred template counts. In a later analysis, generation probabilities were computed using a VDJ recombination model fitted to out-of-frame rearrangements, and the results were checked against IGoR. A later analysis scored TCR-TCR, TCR-HLA and TCR-CMV co-occurrence with hypergeometric tests, applying a repertoire-size bias correction to TCR pairs. A later analysis estimated false discovery rates by permuting HLA or CMV assignments 20 times. In a later analysis, co-occurring TCRs were grouped using DBSCAN, and TCRdist sequence similarity was added for clustering within HLA-allele-positive subsets. Co-occurrence clustering excluded repertoires with fewer than 30,000 or more than 120,000 public chains, plus five with anomalous nucleotide sharing. TCRdb obtained this table from immuneACCESS and retained in-frame rearrangements with V and J assigned. These tables miss some clones; where compared with another copy, unresolved V genes account for less than half of the shortfall, and the remainder is unexplained. That table supplies the V and J calls and clone size; D and trimming were determined from the DNA. This sample is represented by fewer than 200,000 clones; 80% of them were singletons. Jointly, the top ten make up about 1.3% of the sample.

Comment on this clone: Its antigen is not yet known. Within one base of it there is no much larger clone, and no base qualities were kept.

The chain was built from TRBV11-2 and TRBJ2-5, with no reliable assignment of the D segment. The TCR sequence derives from a man aged 25 to 40 in good health and CMV-seronegative. What was sequenced was PBMCs. The DNA sequence follows: TGTGCCAGCAGCCCCGAGAGGGAGACCCAGTACTTC. This codes for CASSPERETQYF.